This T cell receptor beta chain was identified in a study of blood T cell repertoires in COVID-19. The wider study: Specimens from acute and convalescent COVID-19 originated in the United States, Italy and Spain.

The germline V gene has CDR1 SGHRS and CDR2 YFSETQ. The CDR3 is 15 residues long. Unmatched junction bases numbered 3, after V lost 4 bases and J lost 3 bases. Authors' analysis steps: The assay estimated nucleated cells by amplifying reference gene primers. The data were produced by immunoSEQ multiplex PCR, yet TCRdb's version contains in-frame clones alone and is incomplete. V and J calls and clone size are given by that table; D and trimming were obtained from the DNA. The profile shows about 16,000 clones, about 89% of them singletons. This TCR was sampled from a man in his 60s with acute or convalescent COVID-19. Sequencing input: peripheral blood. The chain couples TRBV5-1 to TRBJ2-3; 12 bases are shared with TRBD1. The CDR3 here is CASSRDRGQTDTQYF. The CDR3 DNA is TGCGCCAGCAGCAGGGACAGGGGGCAAACAGATACGCAGTATTTT. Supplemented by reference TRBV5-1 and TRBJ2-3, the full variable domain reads KAGVTQTPRYLIKTRGQQVTLSCSPISGHRSVSWYQQTPGQGLQFLFEYFSETQRNKGNFPGRFSGRQFSNSRSEMNVSTLELGDSALYLCASSRDRGQTDTQYFGPGTRLTVL.